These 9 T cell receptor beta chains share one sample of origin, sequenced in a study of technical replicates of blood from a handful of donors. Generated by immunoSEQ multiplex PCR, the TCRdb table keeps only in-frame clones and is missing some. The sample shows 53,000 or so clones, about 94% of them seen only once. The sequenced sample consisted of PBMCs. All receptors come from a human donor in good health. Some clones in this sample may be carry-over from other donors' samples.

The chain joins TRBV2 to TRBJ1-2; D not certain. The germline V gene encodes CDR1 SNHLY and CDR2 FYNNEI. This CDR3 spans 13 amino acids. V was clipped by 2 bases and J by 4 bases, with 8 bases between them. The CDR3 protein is CASSEQATYGYTF. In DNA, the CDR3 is TGTGCCAGCAGTGAACAGGCGACCTATGGCTACACCTTC.

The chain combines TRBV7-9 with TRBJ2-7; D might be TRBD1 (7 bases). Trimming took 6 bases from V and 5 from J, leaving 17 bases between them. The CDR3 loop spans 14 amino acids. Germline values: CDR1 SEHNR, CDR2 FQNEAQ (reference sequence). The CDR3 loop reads CASRRSGGNDEQYF. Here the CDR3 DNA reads TGTGCCAGCAGACGCTCAGGGGGGAACGACGAGCAGTACTTC.

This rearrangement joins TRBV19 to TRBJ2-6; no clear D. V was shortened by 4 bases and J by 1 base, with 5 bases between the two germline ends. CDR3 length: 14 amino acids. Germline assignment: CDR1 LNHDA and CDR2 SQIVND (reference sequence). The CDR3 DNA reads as TGTGCCAGTAGTACTCGGTCTGGGGCCAACGTCCTGACTTTC. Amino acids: CASSTRSGANVLTF.

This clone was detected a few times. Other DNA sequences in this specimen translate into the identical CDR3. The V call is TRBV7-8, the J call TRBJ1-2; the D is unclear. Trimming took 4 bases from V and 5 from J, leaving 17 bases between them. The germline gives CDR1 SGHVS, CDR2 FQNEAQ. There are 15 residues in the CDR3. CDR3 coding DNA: TGTGCCAGCAGCTCATTTAATCCTGGACTTTATGGCTACACCTTC. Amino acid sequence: CASSSFNPGLYGYTF.

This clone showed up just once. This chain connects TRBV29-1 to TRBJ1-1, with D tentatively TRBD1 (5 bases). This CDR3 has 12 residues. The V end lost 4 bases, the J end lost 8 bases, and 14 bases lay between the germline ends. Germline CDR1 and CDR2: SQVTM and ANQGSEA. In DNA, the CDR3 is TGCAGCGTTGGCAAGGGGAAGGCGGAAGCTTTCTTT. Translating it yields CSVGKGKAEAFF.

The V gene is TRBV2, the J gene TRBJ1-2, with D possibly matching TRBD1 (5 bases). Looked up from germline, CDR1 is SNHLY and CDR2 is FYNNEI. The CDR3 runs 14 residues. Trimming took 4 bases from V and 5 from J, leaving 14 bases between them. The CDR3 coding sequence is TGTGCCAGCAGTGCTGAGAGGGGAGGGTATGGCTACACCTTC. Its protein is CASSAERGGYGYTF.

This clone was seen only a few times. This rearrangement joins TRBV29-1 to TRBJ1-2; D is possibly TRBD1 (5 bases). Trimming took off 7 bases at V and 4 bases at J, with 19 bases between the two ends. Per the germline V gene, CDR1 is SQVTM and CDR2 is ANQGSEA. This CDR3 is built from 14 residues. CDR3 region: CSACLESGSYGYTF. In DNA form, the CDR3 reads TGCAGCGCCTGTTTAGAGTCAGGGTCCTATGGCTACACCTTC.

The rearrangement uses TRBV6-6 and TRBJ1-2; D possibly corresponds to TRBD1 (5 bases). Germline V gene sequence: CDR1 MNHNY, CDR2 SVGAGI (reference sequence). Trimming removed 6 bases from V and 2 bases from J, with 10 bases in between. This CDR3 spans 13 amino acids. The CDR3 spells CASSADRNYGYTF. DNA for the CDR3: TGTGCCAGCAGCGCAGACAGAAACTATGGCTACACCTTC.

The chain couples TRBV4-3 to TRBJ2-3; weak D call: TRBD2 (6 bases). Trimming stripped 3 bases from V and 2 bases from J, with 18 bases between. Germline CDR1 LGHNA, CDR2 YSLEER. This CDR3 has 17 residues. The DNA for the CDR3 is TGCGCCAGCAGCCAGGGGGTCGAGAGCGGGCTCACAGATACGCAGTATTTT. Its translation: CASSQGVESGLTDTQYF.